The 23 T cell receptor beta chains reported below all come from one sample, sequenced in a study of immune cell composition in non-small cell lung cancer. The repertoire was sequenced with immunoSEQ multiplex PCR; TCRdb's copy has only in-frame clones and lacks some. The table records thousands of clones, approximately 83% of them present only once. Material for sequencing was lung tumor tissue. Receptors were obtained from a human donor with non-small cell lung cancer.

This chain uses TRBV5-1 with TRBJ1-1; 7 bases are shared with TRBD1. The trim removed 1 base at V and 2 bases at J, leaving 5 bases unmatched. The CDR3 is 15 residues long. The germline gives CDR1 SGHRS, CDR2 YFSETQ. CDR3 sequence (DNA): TGCGCCAGCAGCTTGAAGGGGGCGGGAAACACTGAAGCTTTCTTT. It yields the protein CASSLKGAGNTEAFF.

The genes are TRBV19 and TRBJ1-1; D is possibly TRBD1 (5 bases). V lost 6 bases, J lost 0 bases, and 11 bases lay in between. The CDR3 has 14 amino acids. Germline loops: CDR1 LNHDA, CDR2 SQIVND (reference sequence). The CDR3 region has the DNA TGTGCCAGTAGACTACTACAGGTGAACACTGAAGCTTTCTTT. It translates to CASRLLQVNTEAFF.

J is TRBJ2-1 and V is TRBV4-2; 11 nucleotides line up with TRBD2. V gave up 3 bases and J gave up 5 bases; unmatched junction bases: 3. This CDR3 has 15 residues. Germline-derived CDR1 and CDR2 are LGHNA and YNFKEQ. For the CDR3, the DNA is TGTGCCAGCAGCCAGGGACTAGCGGAAAACAATGAGCAGTTCTTC. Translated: CASSQGLAENNEQFF.

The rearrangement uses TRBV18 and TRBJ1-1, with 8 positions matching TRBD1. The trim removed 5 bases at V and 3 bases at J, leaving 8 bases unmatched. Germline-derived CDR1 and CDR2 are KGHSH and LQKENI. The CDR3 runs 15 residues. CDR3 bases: TGTGCCAGCTCAGCCGGACAGGGTCGGGACACTGAAGCTTTCTTT. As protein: CASSAGQGRDTEAFF.

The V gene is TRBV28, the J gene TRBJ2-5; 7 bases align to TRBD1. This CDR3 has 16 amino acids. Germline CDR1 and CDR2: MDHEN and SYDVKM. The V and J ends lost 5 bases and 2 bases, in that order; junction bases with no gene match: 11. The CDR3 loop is CASSEHTGTVQETQYF. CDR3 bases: TGTGCCAGCAGTGAACACACAGGGACAGTTCAAGAGACCCAGTACTTC.

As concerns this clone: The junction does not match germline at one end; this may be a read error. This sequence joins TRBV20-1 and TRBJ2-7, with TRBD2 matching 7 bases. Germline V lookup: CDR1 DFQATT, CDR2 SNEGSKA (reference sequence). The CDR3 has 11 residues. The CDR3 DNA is TGCAGTGCCCAACGGGGGAGGGACTATACCTTC. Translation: CSAQRGRDYTF.

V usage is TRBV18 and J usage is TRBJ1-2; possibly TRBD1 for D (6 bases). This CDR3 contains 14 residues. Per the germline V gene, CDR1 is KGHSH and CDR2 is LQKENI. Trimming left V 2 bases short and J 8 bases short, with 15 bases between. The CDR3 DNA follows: TGTGCCAGCTCACCAGCCTCCGGGGGGCGCGGCTACACCTTC. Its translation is CASSPASGGRGYTF.

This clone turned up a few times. The CDR3 coding sequence is TGCGCCAGCAGCCCCGGGACAGGGGACACAGATACGCAGTATTTT. Translating it yields CASSPGTGDTDTQYF. V and J are TRBV5-1 and TRBJ2-3; 10 bases match TRBD1. The CDR3 is made up of 15 amino acids. The V gene's germline CDR1 is SGHRS and CDR2 YFSETQ. V trimming: 4 bases; J trimming: 2 bases; junction bases outside the gene matches: 4.

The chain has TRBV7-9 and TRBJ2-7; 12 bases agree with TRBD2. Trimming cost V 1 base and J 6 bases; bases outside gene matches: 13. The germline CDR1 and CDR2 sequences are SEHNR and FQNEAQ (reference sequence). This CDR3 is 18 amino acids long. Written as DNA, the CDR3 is TGTGCCAGCAGCTTAGGGGTAGGGACCGGACTAGCGGGGACCGAGCAGTACTTC. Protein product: CASSLGVGTGLAGTEQYF.

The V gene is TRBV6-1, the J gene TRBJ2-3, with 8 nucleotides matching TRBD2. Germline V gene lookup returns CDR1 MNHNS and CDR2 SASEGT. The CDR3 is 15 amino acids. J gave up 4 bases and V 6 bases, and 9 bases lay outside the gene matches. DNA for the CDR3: TGTGCCAGCAGCCGGATAACGCGGGGGGCAGATACGCAGTATTTT. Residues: CASSRITRGADTQYF.

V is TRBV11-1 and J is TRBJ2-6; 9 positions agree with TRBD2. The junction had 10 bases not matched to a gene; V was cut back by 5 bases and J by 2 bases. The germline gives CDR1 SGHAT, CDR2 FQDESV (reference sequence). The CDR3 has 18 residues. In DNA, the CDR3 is TGTGCCAGCAGCGAGGGCGGGAGGGGGTTAGCTGGGGCCAACGTCCTGACTTTC. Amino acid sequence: CASSEGGRGLAGANVLTF.

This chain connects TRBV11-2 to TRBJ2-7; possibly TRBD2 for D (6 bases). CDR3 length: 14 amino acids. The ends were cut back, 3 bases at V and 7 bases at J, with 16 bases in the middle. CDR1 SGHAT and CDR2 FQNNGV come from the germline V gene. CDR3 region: CASSFGEAGREQYF. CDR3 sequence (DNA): TGTGCCAGCAGCTTCGGGGAGGCAGGGCGGGAGCAGTACTTC.

CDR3 nucleotides: TGTGCCAGCAGATCCGGGACTAGCGGGAGGCCCGGGGAGCTGTTTTTT. Its translation: CASRSGTSGRPGELFF. The V and J genes are TRBV28 and TRBJ2-2; 15 positions agree with TRBD2. With 6 bases clipped from V and 6 bases from J, the junction kept 5 bases outside the gene matches. The V gene's germline CDR1 is MDHEN and CDR2 SYDVKM. The CDR3 sequence is 16 residues long.

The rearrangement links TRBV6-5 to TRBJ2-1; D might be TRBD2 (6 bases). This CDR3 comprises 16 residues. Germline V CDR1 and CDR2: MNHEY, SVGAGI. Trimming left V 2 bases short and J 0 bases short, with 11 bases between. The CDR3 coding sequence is TGTGCCAGCAGTTACCAACTAGCCTCCTCCTACAATGAGCAGTTCTTC. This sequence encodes CASSYQLASSYNEQFF.

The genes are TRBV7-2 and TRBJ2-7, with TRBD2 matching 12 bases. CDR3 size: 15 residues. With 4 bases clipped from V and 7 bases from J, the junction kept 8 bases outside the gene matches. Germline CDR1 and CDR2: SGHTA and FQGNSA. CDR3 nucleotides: TGTGCCAGCAGCTCTGGGACTAGCGGGTCGCGGGAGCAGTACTTC. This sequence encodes CASSSGTSGSREQYF. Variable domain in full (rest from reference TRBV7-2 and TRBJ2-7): GAGVSQSPSNKVTEKGKDVELRCDPISGHTALYWYRQSLGQGLEFLIYFQGNSAPDKSGLPSDRFSAERTGGSVSTLTIQRTQQEDSAVYLCASSSGTSGSREQYFGPGTRLTVT.

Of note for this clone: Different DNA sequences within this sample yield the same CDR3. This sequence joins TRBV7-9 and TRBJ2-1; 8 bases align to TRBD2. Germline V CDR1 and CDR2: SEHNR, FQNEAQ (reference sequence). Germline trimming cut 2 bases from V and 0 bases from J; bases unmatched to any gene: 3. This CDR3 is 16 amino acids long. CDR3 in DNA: TGTGCCAGCAGCTTATCTCTAGCGGGCTCCTACAATGAGCAGTTCTTC. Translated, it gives CASSLSLAGSYNEQFF.

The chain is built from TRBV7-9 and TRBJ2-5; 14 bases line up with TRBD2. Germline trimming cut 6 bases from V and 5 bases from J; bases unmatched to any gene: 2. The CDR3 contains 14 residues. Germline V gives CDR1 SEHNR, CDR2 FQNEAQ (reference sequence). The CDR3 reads CASSRTSGGETQYF. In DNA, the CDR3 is TGTGCCAGCAGTCGGACTAGCGGGGGGGAGACCCAGTACTTC. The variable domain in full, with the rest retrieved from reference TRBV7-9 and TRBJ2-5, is DTGVSQNPRHKITKRGQNVTFRCDPISEHNRLYWYRQTLGQGPEFLTYFQNEAQLEKSRLLSDRFSAERPKGSFSTLEIQRTEQGDSAMYLCASSRTSGGETQYFGPGTRLLVL.

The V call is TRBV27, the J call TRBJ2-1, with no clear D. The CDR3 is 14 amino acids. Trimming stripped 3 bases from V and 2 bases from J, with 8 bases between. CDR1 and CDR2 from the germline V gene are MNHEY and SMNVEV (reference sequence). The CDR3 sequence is CASSFSVPYNEQFF. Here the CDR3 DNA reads TGTGCCAGCAGTTTCAGCGTCCCCTACAATGAGCAGTTCTTC.

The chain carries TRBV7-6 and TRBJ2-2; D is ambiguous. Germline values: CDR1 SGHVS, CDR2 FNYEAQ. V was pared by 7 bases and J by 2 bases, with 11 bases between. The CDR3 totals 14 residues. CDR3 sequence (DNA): TGTGCCAGCAACCCCATGGCCAACACCGGGGAGCTGTTTTTT. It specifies CASNPMANTGELFF.

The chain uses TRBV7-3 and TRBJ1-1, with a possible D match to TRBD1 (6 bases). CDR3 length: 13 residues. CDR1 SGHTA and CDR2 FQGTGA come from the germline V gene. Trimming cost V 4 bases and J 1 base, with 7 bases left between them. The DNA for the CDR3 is TGTGCCAGCAGCTCGACAGGGAACACTGAAGCTTTCTTT. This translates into CASSSTGNTEAFF.

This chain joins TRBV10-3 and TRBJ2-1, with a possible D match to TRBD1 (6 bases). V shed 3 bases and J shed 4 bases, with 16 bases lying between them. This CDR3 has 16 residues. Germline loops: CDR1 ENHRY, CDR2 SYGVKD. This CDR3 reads CAISDQYGTSYNEQFF. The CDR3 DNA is TGTGCCATCAGTGACCAATACGGGACATCTTACAATGAGCAGTTCTTC.

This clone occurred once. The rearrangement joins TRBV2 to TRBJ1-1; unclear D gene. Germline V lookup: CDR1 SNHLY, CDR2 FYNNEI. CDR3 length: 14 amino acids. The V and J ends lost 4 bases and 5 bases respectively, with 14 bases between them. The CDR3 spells CASSAGSRGTEAFF. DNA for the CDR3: TGTGCCAGCAGTGCCGGGAGTAGAGGGACTGAAGCTTTCTTT.

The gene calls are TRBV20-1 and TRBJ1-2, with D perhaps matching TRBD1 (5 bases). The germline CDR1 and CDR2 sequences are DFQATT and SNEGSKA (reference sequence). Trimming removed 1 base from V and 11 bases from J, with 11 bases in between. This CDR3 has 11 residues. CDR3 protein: CSARGAGWYTF. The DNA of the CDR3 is TGCAGTGCTAGAGGGGCAGGGTGGTACACCTTC.